This TCR beta chain was retrieved from a study of metastatic and nonmetastatic thyroid tumors. About the study: Repertoires from malignant and benign thyroid patients were compared across blood and tumor or nodule tissue.

No patient had received any treatment before thyroid surgery. The study, taken as a whole, reports: It was reported that TCR beta diversity was significantly higher in malignant thyroid tumors than benign nodules, in blood and tumor.

In its sample, this clone was seen a few times. Its antigen is still unknown. Per the study methods: A classifier for distant metastasis in papillary thyroid cancer was constructed using CDR3 differences observed across clinicopathological groups. TCRdb reprocessed the PCR reads using MiXCR. These V and J calls are TCRdb output, not the study's own analysis. The profile shows approximately 30,000 clones, around 7% of them singletons. This CDR3 contains 14 residues. V shed 5 bases, J shed 1 base, and the junction held 2 bases outside the gene matches. From germline, CDR1 is LNHDA and CDR2 SQIVND (reference sequence).

The rearrangement links TRBV19 to TRBJ2-3; the match to TRBD1 covers 8 bases. This sequence originates from a female donor with papillary thyroid cancer or a benign thyroid nodule (not recorded which). Some clones in this sample may be carry-over from other donors' samples. Input material: blood. The CDR3 spells CASSWGQGTDTQYF. In nucleotides, the CDR3 is TGTGCCAGTAGTTGGGGACAGGGCACAGATACGCAGTATTTT.